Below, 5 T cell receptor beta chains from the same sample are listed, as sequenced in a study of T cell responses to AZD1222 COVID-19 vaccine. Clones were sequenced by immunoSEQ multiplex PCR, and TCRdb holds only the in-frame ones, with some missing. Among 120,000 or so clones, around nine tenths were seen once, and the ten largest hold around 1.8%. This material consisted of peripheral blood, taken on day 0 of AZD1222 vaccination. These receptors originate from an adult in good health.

CDR3 in amino acids: CASSRTGARQPQHF. CDR3 DNA sequence: TGTGCCAGCAGCAGGACAGGGGCAAGGCAGCCCCAGCATTTT. J is TRBJ1-5 and V is TRBV6-5; 9 bases line up with TRBD1. The junction had 7 bases not matched to a gene; V was cut back by 6 bases and J by 7 bases. The CDR3 totals 14 residues. CDR1 is MNHEY, CDR2 SVGAGI, per germline.

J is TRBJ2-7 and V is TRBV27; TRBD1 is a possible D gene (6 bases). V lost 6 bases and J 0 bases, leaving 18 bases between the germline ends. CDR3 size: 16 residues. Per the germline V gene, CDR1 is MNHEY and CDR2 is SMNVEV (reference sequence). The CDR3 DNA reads TGTGCCAGCAGCTCCGGGACATCTGCGAGCTCCTACGAGCAGTACTTC. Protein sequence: CASSSGTSASSYEQYF.

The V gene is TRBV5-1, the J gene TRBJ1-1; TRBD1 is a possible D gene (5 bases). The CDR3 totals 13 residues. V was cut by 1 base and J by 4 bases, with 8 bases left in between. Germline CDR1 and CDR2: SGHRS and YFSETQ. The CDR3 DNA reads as TGCGCCAGCAGCTTGTTGGGGGGCACTGAAGCTTTCTTT. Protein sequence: CASSLLGGTEAFF. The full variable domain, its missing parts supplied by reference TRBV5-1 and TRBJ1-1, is KAGVTQTPRYLIKTRGQQVTLSCSPISGHRSVSWYQQTPGQGLQFLFEYFSETQRNKGNFPGRFSGRQFSNSRSEMNVSTLELGDSALYLCASSLLGGTEAFFGQGTRLTVV.

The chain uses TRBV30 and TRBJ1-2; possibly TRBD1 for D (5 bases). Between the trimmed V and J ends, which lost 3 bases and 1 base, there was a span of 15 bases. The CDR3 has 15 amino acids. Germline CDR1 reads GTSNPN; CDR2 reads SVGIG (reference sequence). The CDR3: CAWSGARGSNYGYTF. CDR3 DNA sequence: TGTGCCTGGAGCGGAGCGAGGGGCAGTAACTATGGCTACACCTTC.

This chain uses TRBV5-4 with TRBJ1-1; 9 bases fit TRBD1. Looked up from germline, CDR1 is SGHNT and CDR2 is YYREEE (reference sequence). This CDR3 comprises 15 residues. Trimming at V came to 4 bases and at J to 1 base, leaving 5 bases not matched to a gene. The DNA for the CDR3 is TGTGCCAGCAGCCCTCAGGACAGGGGGAACACTGAAGCTTTCTTT. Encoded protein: CASSPQDRGNTEAFF.